This TCR beta chain was captured in a study of blood T cells in healthy people across ages. CDR1 is DFQATT and CDR2 is SNEGSKA in the germline V gene (reference sequence). J lost 0 bases, V lost 2 bases, and 10 bases had no gene match. This CDR3 spans 17 amino acids. For the second PCR, which ran for roughly 6 to 12 cycles, a sample-barcoded 5' primer and a J-beta primer mix were used. All cDNA molecules were each tagged by a template-switch adaptor with 12 random nucleotides. From the 5' RACE reads, TCRdb called clonotypes with MiXCR, one entry per CDR3 protein. In the table there are about 1,400,000 distinct CDR3 sequences, 35% to 45% of which are singletons. Overall study results and limits: The percentage of naive T cells correlated strongly with TCR beta diversity. With unsorted PBMCs, a conclusive comparison of naive versus antigen-experienced cells was not possible.

This clonotype was detected only a few times. Its specificity is not known. The sequenced sample was blood. The TCR was taken from a woman aged 18-30 years in good health. This sequence joins TRBV20-1 and TRBJ1-1; 9 nucleotides match TRBD1. The CDR3 here is CSARRRDRVSMNTEAFF. The CDR3 nucleotides are TGCAGTGCTAGACGGAGGGACAGGGTCTCCATGAACACTGAAGCTTTCTTT.